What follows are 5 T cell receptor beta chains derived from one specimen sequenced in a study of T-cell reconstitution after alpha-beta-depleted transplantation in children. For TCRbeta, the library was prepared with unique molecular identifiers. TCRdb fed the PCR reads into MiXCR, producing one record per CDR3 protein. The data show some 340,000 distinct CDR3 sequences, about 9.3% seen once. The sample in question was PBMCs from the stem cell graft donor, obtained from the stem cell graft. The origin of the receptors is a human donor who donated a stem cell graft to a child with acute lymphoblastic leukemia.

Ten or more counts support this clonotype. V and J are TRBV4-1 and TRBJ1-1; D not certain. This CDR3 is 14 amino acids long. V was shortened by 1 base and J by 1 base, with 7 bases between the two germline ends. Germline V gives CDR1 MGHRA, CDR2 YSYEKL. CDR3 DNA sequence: TGCGCCAGCAGCCAAGTCCCAGGGAACACTGAAGCTTTCTTT. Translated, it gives CASSQVPGNTEAFF.

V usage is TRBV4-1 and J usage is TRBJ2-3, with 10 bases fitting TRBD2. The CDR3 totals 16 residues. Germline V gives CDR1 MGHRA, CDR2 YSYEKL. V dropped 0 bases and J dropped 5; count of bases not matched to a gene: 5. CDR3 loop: CASSQEESGRVDTQYF. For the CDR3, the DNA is TGCGCCAGCAGCCAAGAGGAAAGCGGGAGGGTAGATACGCAGTATTTT.

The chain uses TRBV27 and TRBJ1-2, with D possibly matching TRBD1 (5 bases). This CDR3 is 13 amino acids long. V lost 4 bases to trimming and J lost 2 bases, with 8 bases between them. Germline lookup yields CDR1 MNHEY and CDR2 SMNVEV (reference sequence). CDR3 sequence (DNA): TGTGCCAGCAGTTGGGGACCGAACTATGGCTACACCTTC. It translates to CASSWGPNYGYTF.

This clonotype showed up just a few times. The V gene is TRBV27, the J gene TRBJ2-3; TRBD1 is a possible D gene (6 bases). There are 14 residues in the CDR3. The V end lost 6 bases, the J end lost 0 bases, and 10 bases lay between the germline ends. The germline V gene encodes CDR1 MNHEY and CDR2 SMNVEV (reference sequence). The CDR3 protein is CASRAGASTDTQYF. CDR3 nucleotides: TGTGCCAGCAGGGCAGGGGCGAGCACAGATACGCAGTATTTT.

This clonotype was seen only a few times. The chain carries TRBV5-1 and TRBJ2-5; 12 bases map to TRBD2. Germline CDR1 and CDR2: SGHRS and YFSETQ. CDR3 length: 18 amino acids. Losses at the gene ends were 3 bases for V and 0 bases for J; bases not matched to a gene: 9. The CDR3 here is CASSWGGLAGKNQETQYF. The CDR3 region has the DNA TGCGCCAGCAGCTGGGGCGGACTAGCGGGAAAGAACCAAGAGACCCAGTACTTC.